This TCR beta chain is drawn from a study of blood T cells in healthy people across ages. Overall study findings and caveats: TCR beta diversity correlated strongly with naive T cell percentage.

CDR3 size: 13 residues. Per germline, CDR1 SQVTM and CDR2 ANQGSEA. The J segment lost 4 bases and the V segment lost 7 bases, leaving 2 bases of the junction unmatched. As for this clonotype: The target antigen is unknown. A much more abundant neighbour one base away suggests this may be a read error.

A second PCR, run for about 6 to 12 cycles, used a sample-barcoded 5' primer plus a J-beta primer mix. TCRdb redid the calling of the 5' RACE reads with MiXCR, one entry per CDR3 protein. The profile shows 650,000 to 700,000 distinct CDR3 sequences, roughly half of them singletons. Sequencing was performed on blood. J is TRBJ2-3 and V is TRBV29-1; 13 bases line up with TRBD2. This TCR was recovered from a woman aged 80 or older in good health. The DNA for the CDR3 is TGCAGCGCGACTAGCGGGAGGTCAGATACGCAGTATTTT. This gives the protein CSATSGRSDTQYF.